This T cell receptor beta chain was identified in a study of blood T cell repertoires in COVID-19. Method: immunoSEQ multiplex PCR; TCRdb's copy keeps in-frame clones and lacks some. The top ten clones hold roughly 1.9% of a sample with about 260,000 clones, 65% to 90% of them seen once. J gave up 3 bases and V 6 bases, and 7 bases lay outside the gene matches. CDR1 and CDR2 from the germline V gene are MNHEY and SVGEGT. The CDR3 extends over 15 amino acids. The chain links TRBV6-2 or TRBV6-3 to TRBJ1-4, with 7 bases that match TRBD1. Material for sequencing was peripheral blood. The clonotype comes from a man aged 30 to 39 with active or convalescent COVID-19. The CDR3 bases are TGTGCCAGCAGCACCCGACAGGGTTCTAATGAAAAACTGTTTTTT. Translated: CASSTRQGSNEKLFF.